The 14 T cell receptor beta chains reported below all come from one sample, sequenced in a study of somatic mutations in cytotoxic T cells in rheumatoid arthritis. TCRdb keeps only in-frame clones here, not all; method: immunoSEQ multiplex PCR. The table lists around 19,000 clones, over 75% of them singletons. The specimen sequenced was CD8+ T cells sorted from blood. These receptors all stem from an adult with rheumatoid arthritis.

The rearrangement joins TRBV27 to TRBJ2-7; the D gene is possibly TRBD2 (6 bases). Germline V CDR1 and CDR2: MNHEY, SMNVEV (reference sequence). V was shortened by 0 bases and J by 7 bases, with 16 bases between the two germline ends. The CDR3 totals 15 residues. The CDR3 spells CASSLSAGPLGEQYV. The CDR3 nucleotides read TGTGCCAGCAGTTTATCAGCGGGCCCCTTAGGAGAGCAGTACGTC.

This chain uses TRBV5-1 with TRBJ1-5; no firm D call. Trimming removed 0 bases at V and 4 bases at J, with 5 bases between. Germline V gene lookup returns CDR1 SGHRS and CDR2 YFSETQ. The CDR3 covers 13 residues. This CDR3 reads CASSLGPNQPQHF. In nucleotides, the CDR3 is TGCGCCAGCAGCTTGGGGCCGAATCAGCCCCAGCATTTT.

This clone was detected only a few times. The CDR3 reads CSALWDGEAFF. In nucleotides, the CDR3 is TGCAGCGCATTATGGGACGGAGAAGCTTTCTTT. The chain is built from TRBV29-1 and TRBJ1-1; possible D gene TRBD1, 5 bases. The V end lost 7 bases, the J end lost 8 bases, and 14 bases lay between the germline ends. Germline loops: CDR1 SQVTM, CDR2 ANQGSEA. This CDR3 comprises 11 residues.

This chain uses TRBV13 with TRBJ2-3; D uncertain. This CDR3 comprises 13 residues. Germline values: CDR1 PRHDT, CDR2 FYEKMQ (reference sequence). V lost 4 bases, J lost 6 bases, and 11 bases lay in between. As DNA, the CDR3 is TGTGCCAGCAGCTCCCTAATAATGGATACGCAGTATTTT. As protein: CASSSLIMDTQYF.

This sequence joins TRBV28 and TRBJ1-5; D ambiguous. The CDR3 is 17 amino acids. Trimming took off 5 bases at V and 0 bases at J, with 17 bases between the two ends. Germline V gene lookup returns CDR1 MDHEN and CDR2 SYDVKM. This CDR3 reads CASSPRTRFNSNQPQHF. For the CDR3, the DNA is TGTGCCAGCAGTCCCCGGACCCGATTTAATAGCAATCAGCCCCAGCATTTT.

This sequence joins TRBV7-9 and TRBJ1-4; possible D gene TRBD1, 5 bases. The V and J ends lost 5 bases and 11 bases respectively, with 15 bases between them. Germline CDR1 is SEHNR and CDR2 is FQNEAQ (reference sequence). The CDR3 length is 13 residues. The CDR3 nucleotides are TGTGCCAGCAGCCCCGGGACCAGGGAGAAACTGTTTTTT. Translation gives CASSPGTREKLFF.

The V call is TRBV19, the J call TRBJ2-7; the D is unclear. CDR3 length: 14 amino acids. V gave up 3 bases and J gave up 3 bases, with 12 bases separating them. Germline assignment: CDR1 LNHDA and CDR2 SQIVND (reference sequence). In nucleotides, the CDR3 is TGTGCCAGTAGTATCAACCGACACCACTACGAGCAGTACTTC. It translates to CASSINRHHYEQYF.

This clone was recorded only once. V usage is TRBV4-1 and J usage is TRBJ2-7; 9 bases line up with TRBD1. Losses at the gene ends were 3 bases for V and 5 bases for J; bases not matched to a gene: 11. CDR1 is MGHRA and CDR2 is YSYEKL in the germline V gene. This CDR3 has 16 residues. The CDR3 is CASSHRPGTGNHEQYV. CDR3 coding DNA: TGCGCCAGCAGCCATCGCCCCGGGACAGGGAATCACGAGCAGTACGTC.

In its sample, this clone was seen once. The rearrangement joins TRBV9 to TRBJ2-2; D call uncertain. Germline assignment: CDR1 SGDLS and CDR2 YYNGEE. There are 12 residues in the CDR3. The V end was cut by 4 bases, the J end by 7 bases, with 8 bases between. DNA for the CDR3: TGTGCCAGCAGCCCCGCCCTCGGGGAGCTGTTTTTT. Translated, it gives CASSPALGELFF.

The chain joins TRBV11-3 to TRBJ2-7; D is possibly TRBD1 or TRBD2 (5 bases each). Germline-derived CDR1 and CDR2 are SGHNT and YENEEA. CDR3 length equals 13 residues. Trimming pared 5 bases from V and 6 bases from J, leaving 14 bases between. In DNA form, the CDR3 reads TGTGCCAGCAGCCCAATCGGGGCTGGCGAGCAGTACTTC. Protein sequence: CASSPIGAGEQYF.

CDR3: CASSLGRGGETQYF. The CDR3, as DNA: TGTGCCAGCAGCTTAGGCAGGGGGGGTGAGACCCAGTACTTC. This chain connects TRBV11-2 to TRBJ2-5; D tentatively fits TRBD1 or TRBD2 (7 bases each). Trimming pared 1 base from V and 5 bases from J, leaving 11 bases between. This CDR3 contains 14 residues. Germline CDR1 SGHAT, CDR2 FQNNGV.

The chain has TRBV13 and TRBJ1-1; tentatively, D is TRBD1 (5 bases). This CDR3 region has 15 residues. Per germline, CDR1 PRHDT and CDR2 FYEKMQ (reference sequence). Trimming took off 5 bases at V and 1 base at J, with 14 bases between the two ends. The CDR3 nucleotides read TGTGCCAGCAGCCCACGACAGTTGGGGAACACTGAAGCTTTCTTT. Its protein is CASSPRQLGNTEAFF.

The V and J genes are TRBV9 and TRBJ2-1; 13 nucleotides align to TRBD2. Unmatched junction bases numbered 4, after V lost 4 bases and J lost 9 bases. Germline V gives CDR1 SGDLS, CDR2 YYNGEE. This CDR3 is built from 14 residues. The CDR3 spells CASSTSGRAFEQFF. In DNA form, the CDR3 reads TGTGCCAGCAGCACTAGCGGGAGGGCCTTTGAGCAGTTCTTC. The entire variable domain, with the rest obtained from reference TRBV9 and TRBJ2-1, is as follows: DSGVTQTPKHLITATGQRVTLRCSPRSGDLSVYWYQQSLDQGLQFLIQYYNGEERAKGNILERFSAQQFPDLHSELNLSSLELGDSALYFCASSTSGRAFEQFFGPGTRLTVL.

The chain links TRBV9 to TRBJ2-2; the D is unclear. The length of the CDR3 is 14 residues. CDR1 is SGDLS, CDR2 YYNGEE, per germline. V shed 1 base and J shed 4 bases, with 8 bases lying between them. The CDR3 loop reads CASSVSLGTGELFF. The CDR3 DNA reads TGTGCCAGCAGCGTAAGCCTAGGCACCGGGGAGCTGTTTTTT.